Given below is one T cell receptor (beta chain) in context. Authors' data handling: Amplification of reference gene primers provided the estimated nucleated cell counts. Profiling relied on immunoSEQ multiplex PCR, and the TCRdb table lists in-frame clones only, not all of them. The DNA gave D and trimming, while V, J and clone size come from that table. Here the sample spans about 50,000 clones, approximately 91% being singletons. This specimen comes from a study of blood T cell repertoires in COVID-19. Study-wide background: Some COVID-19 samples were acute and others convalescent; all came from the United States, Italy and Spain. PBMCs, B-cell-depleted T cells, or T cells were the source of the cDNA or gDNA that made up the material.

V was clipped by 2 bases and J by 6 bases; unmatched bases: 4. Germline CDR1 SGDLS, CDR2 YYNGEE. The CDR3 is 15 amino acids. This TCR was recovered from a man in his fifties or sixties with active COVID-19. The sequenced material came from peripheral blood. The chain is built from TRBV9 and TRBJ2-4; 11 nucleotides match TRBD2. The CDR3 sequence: CASSVTSGSVNIQYF. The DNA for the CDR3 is TGTGCCAGCAGCGTTACTAGCGGGAGCGTAAACATTCAGTACTTC.